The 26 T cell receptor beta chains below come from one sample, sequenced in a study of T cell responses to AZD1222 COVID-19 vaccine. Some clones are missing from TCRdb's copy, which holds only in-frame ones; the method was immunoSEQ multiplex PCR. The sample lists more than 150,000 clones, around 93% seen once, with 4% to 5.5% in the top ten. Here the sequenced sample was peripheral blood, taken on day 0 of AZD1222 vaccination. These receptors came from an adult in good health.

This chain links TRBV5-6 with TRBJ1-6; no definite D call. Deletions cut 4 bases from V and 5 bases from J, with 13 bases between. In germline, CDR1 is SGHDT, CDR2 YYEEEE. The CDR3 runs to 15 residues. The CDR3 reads CASSPRLANNSPLHF. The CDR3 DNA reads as TGTGCCAGCAGCCCCCGTTTAGCCAATAATTCACCCCTCCACTTT.

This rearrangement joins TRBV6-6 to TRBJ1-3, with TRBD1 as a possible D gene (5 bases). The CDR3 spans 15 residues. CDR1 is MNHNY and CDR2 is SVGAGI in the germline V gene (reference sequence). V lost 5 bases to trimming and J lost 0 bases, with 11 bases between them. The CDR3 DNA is TGTGCCAGCAGTCTCCCGACAGCCTCTGGAAACACCATATATTTT. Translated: CASSLPTASGNTIYF.

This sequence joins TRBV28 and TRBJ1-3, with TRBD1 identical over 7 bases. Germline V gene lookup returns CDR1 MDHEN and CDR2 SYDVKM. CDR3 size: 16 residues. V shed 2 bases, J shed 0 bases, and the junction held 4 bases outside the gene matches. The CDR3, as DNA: TGTGCCAGCAGTTTACCAGGGGGAAGCTCTGGAAACACCATATATTTT. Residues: CASSLPGGSSGNTIYF.

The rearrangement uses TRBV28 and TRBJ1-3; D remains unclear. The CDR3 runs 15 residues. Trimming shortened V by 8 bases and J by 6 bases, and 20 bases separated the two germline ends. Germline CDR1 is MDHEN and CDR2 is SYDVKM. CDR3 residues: CASSMGGAGENTIYF. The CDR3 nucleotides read TGTGCCAGCTCCATGGGAGGAGCTGGGGAAAACACCATATATTTT.

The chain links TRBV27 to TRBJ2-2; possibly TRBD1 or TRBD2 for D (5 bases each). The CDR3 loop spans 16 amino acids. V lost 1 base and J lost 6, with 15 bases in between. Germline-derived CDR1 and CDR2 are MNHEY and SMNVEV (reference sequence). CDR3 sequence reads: CASSLLGERIAGELFF. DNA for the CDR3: TGTGCCAGCAGTTTATTAGGGGAGCGCATCGCCGGGGAGCTGTTTTTT.

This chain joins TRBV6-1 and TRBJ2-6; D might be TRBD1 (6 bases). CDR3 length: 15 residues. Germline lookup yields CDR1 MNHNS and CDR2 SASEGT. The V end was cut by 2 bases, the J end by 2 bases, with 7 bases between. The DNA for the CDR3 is TGTGCCAGCAGTGAACAGGGGACTGGGGCCAACGTCCTGACTTTC. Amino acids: CASSEQGTGANVLTF.

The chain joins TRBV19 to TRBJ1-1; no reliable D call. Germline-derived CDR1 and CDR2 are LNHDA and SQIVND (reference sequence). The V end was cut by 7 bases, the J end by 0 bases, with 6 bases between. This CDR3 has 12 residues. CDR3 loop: CASNDVNTEAFF. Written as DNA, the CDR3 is TGTGCCAGTAACGATGTGAACACTGAAGCTTTCTTT.

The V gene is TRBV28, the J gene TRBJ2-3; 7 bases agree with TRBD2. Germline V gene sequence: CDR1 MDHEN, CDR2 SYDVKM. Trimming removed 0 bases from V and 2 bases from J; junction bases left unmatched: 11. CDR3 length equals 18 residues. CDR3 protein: CASSLWGEGAGLTDTQYF. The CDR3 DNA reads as TGTGCCAGCAGTTTATGGGGAGAAGGAGCGGGGCTCACAGATACGCAGTATTTT.

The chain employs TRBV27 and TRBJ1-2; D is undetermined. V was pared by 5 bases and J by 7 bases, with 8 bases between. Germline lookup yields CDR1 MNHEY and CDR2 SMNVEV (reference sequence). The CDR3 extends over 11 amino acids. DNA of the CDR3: TGTGCCAGCAGTCCCCCCCCTGGCTACACCTTC. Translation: CASSPPPGYTF.

CDR3: CASSFSSLRTQYF. The CDR3 bases are TGTGCCAGCAGTTTCTCTAGCCTTCGGACGCAGTATTTT. The chain recombines TRBV27 with TRBJ2-3; a possible D gene is TRBD2 (5 bases). The CDR3 is made up of 13 amino acids. In germline, CDR1 is MNHEY, CDR2 SMNVEV (reference sequence). V shed 3 bases and J shed 9 bases, with 13 bases lying between them.

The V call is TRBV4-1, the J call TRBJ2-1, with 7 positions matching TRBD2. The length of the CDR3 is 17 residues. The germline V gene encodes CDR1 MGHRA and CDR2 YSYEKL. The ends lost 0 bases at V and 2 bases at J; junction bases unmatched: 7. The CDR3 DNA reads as TGCGCCAGCAGCCAAGATCCGGCTAGCGGCACCTACAATGAGCAGTTCTTC. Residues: CASSQDPASGTYNEQFF.

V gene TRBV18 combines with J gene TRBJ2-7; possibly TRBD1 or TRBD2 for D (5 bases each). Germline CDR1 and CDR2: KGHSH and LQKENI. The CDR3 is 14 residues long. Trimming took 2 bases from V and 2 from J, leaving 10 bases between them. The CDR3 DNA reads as TGTGCCAGCTCACCAGGTGGGGGAACCTACGAGCAGTACTTC. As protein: CASSPGGGTYEQYF.

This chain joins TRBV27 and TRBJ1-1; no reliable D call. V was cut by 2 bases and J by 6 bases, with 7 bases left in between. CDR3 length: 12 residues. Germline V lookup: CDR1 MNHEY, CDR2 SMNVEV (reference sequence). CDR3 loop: CASSLNGAEAFF. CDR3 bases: TGTGCCAGCAGTTTAAACGGGGCTGAAGCTTTCTTT.

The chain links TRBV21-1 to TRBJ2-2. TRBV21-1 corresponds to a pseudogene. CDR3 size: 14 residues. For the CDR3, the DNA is TGTGCCAGCAAAGGGCCGAAGGACACCGGGGAGCTGTTTTTT. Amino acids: CASKGPKDTGELFF.

CDR3 bases: TGCGCCAGCAGCCAAACAGGGGGTGTACGCACAGATACGCAGTATTTT. This gives the protein CASSQTGGVRTDTQYF. V is TRBV4-1 and J is TRBJ2-3; 8 bases are shared with TRBD1. Germline trimming cut 2 bases from V and 1 base from J; bases unmatched to any gene: 5. This CDR3 has 16 residues. From germline, CDR1 is MGHRA and CDR2 YSYEKL.

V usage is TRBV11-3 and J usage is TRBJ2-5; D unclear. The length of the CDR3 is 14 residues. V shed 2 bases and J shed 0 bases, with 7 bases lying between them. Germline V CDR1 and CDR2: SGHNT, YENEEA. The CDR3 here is CASSLITNQETQYF. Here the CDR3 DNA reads TGTGCCAGCAGCTTAATTACAAACCAAGAGACCCAGTACTTC.

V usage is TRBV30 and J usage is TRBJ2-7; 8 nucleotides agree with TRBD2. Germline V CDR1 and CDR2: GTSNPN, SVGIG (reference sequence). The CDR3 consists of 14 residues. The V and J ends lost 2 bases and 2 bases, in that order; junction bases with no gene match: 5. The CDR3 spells CAWSHGRGTYEQYF. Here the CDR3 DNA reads TGTGCCTGGAGTCACGGGAGGGGAACCTACGAGCAGTACTTC.

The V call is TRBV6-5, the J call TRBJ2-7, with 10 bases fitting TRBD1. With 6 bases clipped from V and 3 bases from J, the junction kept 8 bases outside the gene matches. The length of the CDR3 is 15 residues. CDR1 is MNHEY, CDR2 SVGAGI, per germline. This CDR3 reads CASRIRDRGIYEQYF. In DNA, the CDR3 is TGTGCCAGCAGAATTCGGGACAGGGGTATCTACGAGCAGTACTTC.

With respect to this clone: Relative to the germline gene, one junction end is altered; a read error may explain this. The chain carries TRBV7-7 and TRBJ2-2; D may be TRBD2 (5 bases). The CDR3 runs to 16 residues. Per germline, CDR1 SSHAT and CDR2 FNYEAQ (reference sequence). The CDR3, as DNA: TGTGCTAGCAGCTTAGCGTCCCCCGCGGGCACCGGGGAGCTGTTTTTT. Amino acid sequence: CASSLASPAGTGELFF.

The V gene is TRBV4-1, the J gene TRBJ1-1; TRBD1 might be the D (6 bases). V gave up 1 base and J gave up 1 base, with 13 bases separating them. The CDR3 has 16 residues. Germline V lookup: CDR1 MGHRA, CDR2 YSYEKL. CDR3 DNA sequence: TGCGCCAGCAGCCAAGTAATGGGGGCGCAGAACACTGAAGCTTTCTTT. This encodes CASSQVMGAQNTEAFF.

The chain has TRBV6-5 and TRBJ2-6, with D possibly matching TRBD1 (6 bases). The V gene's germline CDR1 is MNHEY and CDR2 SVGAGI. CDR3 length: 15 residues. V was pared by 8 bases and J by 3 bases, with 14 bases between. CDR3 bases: TGTGCCAGCTTGGACAGCCGCCTTGGGGCCAACGTCCTGACTTTC. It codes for CASLDSRLGANVLTF.

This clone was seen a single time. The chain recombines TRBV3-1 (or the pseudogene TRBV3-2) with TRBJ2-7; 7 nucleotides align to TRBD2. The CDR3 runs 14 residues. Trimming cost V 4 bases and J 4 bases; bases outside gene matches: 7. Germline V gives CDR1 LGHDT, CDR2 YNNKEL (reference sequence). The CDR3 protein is CASSPSGNPYEQYF. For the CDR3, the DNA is TGTGCCAGCAGCCCGAGCGGGAACCCTTACGAGCAGTACTTC.

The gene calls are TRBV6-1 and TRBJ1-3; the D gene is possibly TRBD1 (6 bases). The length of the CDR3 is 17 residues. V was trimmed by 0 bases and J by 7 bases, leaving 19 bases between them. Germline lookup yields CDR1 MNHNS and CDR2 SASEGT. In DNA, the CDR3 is TGTGCCAGCAGTGAAGCATTCGGAGGGGGTTCCAGGAACACCATATATTTT. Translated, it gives CASSEAFGGGSRNTIYF.

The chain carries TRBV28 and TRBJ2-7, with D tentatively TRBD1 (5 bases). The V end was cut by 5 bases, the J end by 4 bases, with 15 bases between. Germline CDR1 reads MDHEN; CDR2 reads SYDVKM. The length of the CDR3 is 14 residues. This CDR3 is CASSPYRNSYEQYF. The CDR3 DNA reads TGTGCCAGCAGTCCGTACAGGAACTCTTACGAGCAGTACTTC.

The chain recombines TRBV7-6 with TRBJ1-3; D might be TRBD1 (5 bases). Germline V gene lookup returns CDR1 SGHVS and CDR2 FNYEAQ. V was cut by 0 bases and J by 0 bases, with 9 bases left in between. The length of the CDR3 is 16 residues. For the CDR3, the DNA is TGTGCCAGCAGCTTAGCTCCGGGACGCTCTGGAAACACCATATATTTT. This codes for CASSLAPGRSGNTIYF.

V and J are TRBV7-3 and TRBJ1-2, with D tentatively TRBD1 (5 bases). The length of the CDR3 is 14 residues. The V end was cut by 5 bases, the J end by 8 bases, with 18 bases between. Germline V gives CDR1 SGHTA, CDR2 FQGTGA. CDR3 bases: TGTGCCAGCAGCCCCCAGGGCTACACGGAGGGCTACACCTTC. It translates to CASSPQGYTEGYTF.